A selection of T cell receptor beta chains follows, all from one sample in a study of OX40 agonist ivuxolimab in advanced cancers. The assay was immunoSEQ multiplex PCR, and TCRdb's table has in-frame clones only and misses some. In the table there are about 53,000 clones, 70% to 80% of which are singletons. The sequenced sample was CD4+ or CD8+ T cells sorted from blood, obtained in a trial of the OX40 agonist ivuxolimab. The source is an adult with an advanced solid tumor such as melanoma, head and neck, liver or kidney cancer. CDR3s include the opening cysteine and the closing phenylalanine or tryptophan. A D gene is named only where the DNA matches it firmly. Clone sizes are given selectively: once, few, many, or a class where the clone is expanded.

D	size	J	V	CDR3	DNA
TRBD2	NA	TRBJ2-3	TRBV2	CASSTGLAGVDTQYF	TGTGCCAGCAGTACGGGACTAGCGGGGGTAGATACGCAGTATTTT
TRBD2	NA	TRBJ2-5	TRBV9	CASSAGLAEKVETQYF	TGTGCCAGCAGCGCGGGACTAGCGGAAAAAGTAGAGACCCAGTACTTC
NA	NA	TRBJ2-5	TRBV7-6	CASSLGPPARGSQETQYF	TGTGCCAGCAGCTTAGGTCCGCCGGCAAGGGGATCACAAGAGACCCAGTACTTC
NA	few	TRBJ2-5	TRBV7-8	CALGFTETQYF	TGTGCCCTTGGGTTCACCGAGACCCAGTACTTC
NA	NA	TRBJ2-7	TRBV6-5	CASRASGEPYEQYF	TGTGCCAGCAGGGCATCGGGGGAGCCCTACGAGCAGTACTTC
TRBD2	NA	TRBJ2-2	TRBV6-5	CASRRMLAGAGELFF	TGTGCCAGCAGACGCATGCTAGCGGGGGCCGGGGAGCTGTTTTTT
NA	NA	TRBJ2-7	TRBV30	CAWRPVEGGSYEQYF	TGTGCCTGGAGGCCCGTGGAGGGGGGCTCCTACGAGCAGTACTTC
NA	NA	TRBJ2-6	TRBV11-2	CASSSPGANVLTF	TGTGCCAGCAGCTCTCCTGGGGCCAACGTCCTGACTTTC
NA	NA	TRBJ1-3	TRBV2	CASSEVSQRNTIYF	TGTGCCAGCAGTGAGGTCTCGCAGAGAAACACCATATATTTT
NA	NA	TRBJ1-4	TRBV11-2	CASSQGSREIEKLFF	TGTGCCAGCAGCCAGGGCTCCCGAGAGATCGAAAAACTGTTTTTT
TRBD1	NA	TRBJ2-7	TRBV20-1	CSTTGHYEQYF	TGCAGTACGACAGGGCACTACGAGCAGTACTTC
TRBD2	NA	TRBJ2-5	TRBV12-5	CASSLAAGDQYF	TGTGCTAGTTCGCTAGCCGCGGGGGACCAGTACTTC
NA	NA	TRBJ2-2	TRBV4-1	CASRRQGIAGELFF	TGCGCCAGCAGACGGCAGGGGATTGCCGGGGAGCTGTTTTTT
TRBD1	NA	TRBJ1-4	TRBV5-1	CASSLDRGSNEKLFF	TGCGCCAGCAGCTTGGACAGGGGCTCTAATGAAAAACTGTTTTTT
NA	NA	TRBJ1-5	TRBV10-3	CAVQGTVSQPQHF	TGTGCCGTCCAGGGGACTGTCAGTCAGCCCCAGCATTTT
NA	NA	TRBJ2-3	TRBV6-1	CASTKGGDTQYF	TGTGCCAGCACCAAAGGGGGGGATACGCAGTATTTT
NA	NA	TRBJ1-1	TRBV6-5	CASSYVGGQGEAFF	TGTGCCAGCAGTTACGTAGGTGGTCAGGGTGAAGCTTTCTTT
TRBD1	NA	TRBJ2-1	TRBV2	CASNGQGYNEQFF	TGTGCCAGCAACGGACAGGGCTACAATGAGCAGTTCTTC
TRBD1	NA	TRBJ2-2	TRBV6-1	CASSESQGAPPFLKELFF	TGTGCCAGCAGTGAATCGCAGGGGGCGCCTCCCTTTTTGAAGGAGCTGTTTTTT
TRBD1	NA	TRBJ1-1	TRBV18	CASRTGGDTEAFF	TGTGCCAGTCGGACAGGAGGGGACACTGAAGCTTTCTTT
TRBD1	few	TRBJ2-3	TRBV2	CASRVGDRESTDTQYF	TGTGCCAGCAGGGTTGGGGACAGGGAGTCCACAGATACGCAGTATTTT
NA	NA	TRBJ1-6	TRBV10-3	CAISDRADSPLHF	TGTGCCATCAGTGACAGGGCGGATTCACCCCTCCACTTT
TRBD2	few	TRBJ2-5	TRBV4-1	CASSQGGRGDQETQYF	TGCGCCAGCAGCCAAGGGGGTCGGGGGGACCAAGAGACCCAGTACTTC
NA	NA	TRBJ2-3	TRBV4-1	CASSQDGRRTDTQYF	TGCGCCAGCAGCCAAGATGGGAGAAGAACAGATACGCAGTATTTT
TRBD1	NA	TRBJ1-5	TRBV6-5	CASRTGGPGQPQHF	TGTGCCAGCAGGACAGGGGGCCCGGGTCAGCCCCAGCATTTT
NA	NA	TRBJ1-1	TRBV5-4	CASSLVSGLNTEAFF	TGTGCCAGCAGCTTGGTTTCAGGCCTGAACACTGAAGCTTTCTTT
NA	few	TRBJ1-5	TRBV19	CASSPRFFQPQHF	TGTGCCAGTAGTCCCAGGTTCTTCCAGCCCCAGCATTTT
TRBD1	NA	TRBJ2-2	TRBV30	CAWNPGTVNTGELFF	TGTGCCTGGAACCCCGGGACAGTGAACACCGGGGAGCTGTTTTTT
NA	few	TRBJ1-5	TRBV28	CASRFGTWGATQRPQHF	TGTGCCAGCAGGTTTGGCACTTGGGGGGCCACCCAGAGGCCCCAGCATTTT
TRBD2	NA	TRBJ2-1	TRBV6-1	CASSSGSYNEQFF	TGTGCCAGCTCTAGCGGCTCCTACAATGAGCAGTTCTTC
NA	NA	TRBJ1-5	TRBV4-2	CASSQVSPASHQPQHF	TGTGCCAGCAGCCAAGTGAGCCCGGCAAGCCATCAGCCCCAGCATTTT
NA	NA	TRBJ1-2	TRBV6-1	CASRGQTYGYTF	TGTGCCAGCAGAGGACAGACCTATGGCTACACCTTC
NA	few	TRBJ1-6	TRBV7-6	CASSLTSVGQNNNSPLHF	TGTGCCAGCAGCTTAACCTCGGTTGGGCAGAATAATAATTCACCCCTCCACTTT
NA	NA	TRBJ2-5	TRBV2	CASSEALAQETQYF	TGTGCCAGCAGTGAAGCGCTAGCCCAAGAGACCCAGTACTTC
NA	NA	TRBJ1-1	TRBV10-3	CAIKGILNTEAFF	TGTGCCATCAAAGGGATTTTGAACACTGAAGCTTTCTTT
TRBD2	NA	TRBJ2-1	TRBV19	CASSNEREAVYNEQFF	TGTGCCAGTAGTAACGAGCGGGAGGCGGTTTACAATGAGCAGTTCTTC
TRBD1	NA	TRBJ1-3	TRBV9	CASSYHDRGAGNTIYF	TGTGCCAGCAGCTATCACGACAGGGGCGCTGGAAACACCATATATTTT